The rows below give T cell receptor beta chains drawn from one sample of a study of CD8 T cells in Susac syndrome. In TCRdb, the immunoSEQ multiplex PCR reads were re-called with MiXCR into one record per CDR3 protein. The table has about 130,000 distinct CDR3 sequences, roughly 96% seen once. Sequencing was performed on CD4+ T cells from PBMCs. These receptor sequences come from a human donor in good health. The CDR3 runs from the conserved cysteine through the conserved F or W. The D gene is left open where the match is weak. Clone size appears in some rows only: once, few, many, or a class for an expanded clone.

V gene	J gene	D gene	clone size	CDR3 protein	CDR3 DNA
TRBV5-4	TRBJ1-5	.	.	CASSLQGTGQPQHF	TGTGCCAGCAGCCTACAGGGAACAGGCCAGCCCCAGCATTTT
TRBV7-9	TRBJ1-3	.	.	CASSYDTGNTIYF	TGTGCCAGCAGCTATGACACCGGAAACACCATATATTTT
TRBV28	TRBJ2-2	.	few	CASSLTGELFF	TGTGCCAGCAGTTTGACCGGGGAGCTGTTTTTT
TRBV29-1	TRBJ1-1	TRBD1	once	CSVGQGWSTEAFF	TGCAGCGTCGGACAGGGATGGTCCACTGAAGCTTTCTTT
TRBV28	TRBJ2-7	TRBD2	few	CASRTSGTYEQYF	TGTGCCTCCAGGACTAGCGGGACCTACGAGCAGTACTTC
TRBV29-1	TRBJ1-1	.	.	CSVAMTQGYTEAFF	TGCAGCGTCGCGATGACCCAGGGGTACACTGAAGCTTTCTTT
TRBV29-1	TRBJ2-7	.	.	CSVYQGYEQYF	TGCAGCGTTTACCAGGGTTACGAGCAGTACTTC
TRBV3-1	TRBJ2-1	.	once	CASTLTWGPSSYNEQFF	TGTGCCAGCACCCTCACTTGGGGCCCGAGCTCCTACAATGAGCAGTTCTTC
TRBV29-1	TRBJ2-1	TRBD1	.	CSAEKRDRGYNEQFF	TGCAGCGCAGAGAAGAGGGACAGGGGGTACAATGAGCAGTTCTTC
TRBV20-1	TRBJ2-2	TRBD2	.	CSARPGLANTGELFF	TGCAGTGCTAGACCTGGACTAGCTAACACCGGGGAGCTGTTTTTT
TRBV5-1	TRBJ2-7	.	.	CASSSQPGSSYEQYF	TGCGCCAGCAGCTCCCAGCCAGGAAGCTCCTACGAGCAGTACTTC
TRBV15	TRBJ1-4	.	.	CATSRRAGEKLFF	TGTGCCACCAGCAGACGCGCGGGGGAAAAACTGTTTTTT
TRBV6-6	TRBJ1-4	.	.	CASSSLNEKLFF	TGTGCCAGCAGTTCCCTTAATGAAAAACTGTTTTTT
TRBV3-1	TRBJ2-7	TRBD2	.	CASSQRTSDYEQYF	TGTGCCAGCAGCCAAAGGACTAGCGATTACGAGCAGTACTTC
TRBV10-3	TRBJ1-1	TRBD1	.	CAIGQGMNTEAFF	TGTGCCATCGGACAGGGGATGAACACTGAAGCTTTCTTT
TRBV3-1	TRBJ1-1	.	.	CASSQGRGRGGTEAFF	TGTGCCAGCAGCCAGGGGCGGGGGCGCGGGGGCACTGAAGCTTTCTTT
TRBV20-1	TRBJ2-7	.	.	CSANEPGLHEQYF	TGCAGTGCTAACGAGCCGGGATTACACGAGCAGTACTTC
TRBV29-1	TRBJ2-1	.	once	CSVLEEQFF	TGCAGCGTACTTGAGGAGCAGTTCTTC
TRBV3-1	TRBJ2-3	.	once	CASSHGRQGQDTQYF	TGTGCCAGCAGCCACGGGAGACAGGGACAAGATACGCAGTATTTT
TRBV11-1	TRBJ2-7	.	.	CASSSLARNEQYF	TGTGCCAGCAGCTCCCTGGCACGAAACGAGCAGTACTTC
TRBV9	TRBJ2-3	TRBD2	.	CASSPGLAGGTDTQYF	TGTGCCAGCAGCCCCGGACTAGCGGGGGGCACAGATACGCAGTATTTT
TRBV12-5	TRBJ2-4	.	.	CASAGPPNIQYF	TGTGCTAGTGCGGGCCCCCCAAACATTCAGTACTTC
TRBV2	TRBJ1-5	.	.	CASSEEGTGNQPQHF	TGTGCCAGCAGTGAGGAGGGGACGGGCAATCAGCCCCAGCATTTT
TRBV4-1	TRBJ2-6	.	.	CASSQERSRGGVLTF	TGCGCCAGCAGCCAAGAGCGCTCCAGGGGAGGCGTCCTGACTTTC
TRBV23-1	TRBJ2-5	.	.	CASSNSPETQYF	TGCGCCAGCAGTAACTCACCGGAGACCCAGTACTTC
TRBV6-2/TRBV6-3	TRBJ2-4	.	.	CASSFSQGAKNIQYF	TGTGCCAGCAGTTTCTCACAGGGAGCCAAAAACATTCAGTACTTC
TRBV5-1	TRBJ2-4	TRBD1	.	CASSLTGVSKNIQYF	TGCGCCAGCAGCTTGACAGGGGTATCCAAAAACATTCAGTACTTC
TRBV6-5	TRBJ2-5	TRBD2	.	CASSYTSGTSGQETQYF	TGTGCCAGCAGTTACACCTCAGGGACTAGCGGTCAAGAGACCCAGTACTTC
TRBV29-1	TRBJ2-3	.	.	CSVEFAPNTDTQYF	TGCAGCGTTGAGTTTGCGCCTAACACAGATACGCAGTATTTT
TRBV5-6	TRBJ2-7	TRBD1	.	CASSLGDRVFEQYF	TGTGCCAGCAGCTTGGGCGACAGGGTTTTCGAGCAGTACTTC
TRBV10-2	TRBJ2-7	.	.	CATGPDSYEQYF	TGCGCCACCGGCCCGGACTCCTACGAGCAGTACTTC
TRBV15	TRBJ2-5	.	.	CATSRDLTGKRQETQYF	TGTGCCACCAGCAGAGATCTCACGGGGAAGCGGCAAGAGACCCAGTACTTC
TRBV5-1	TRBJ1-1	.	once	CASTLGGSTEAFF	TGCGCCAGCACCCTCGGGGGTAGCACTGAAGCTTTCTTT
TRBV7-9	TRBJ2-7	.	.	CASSLGTAVYEQYF	TGTGCCAGCAGCTTAGGAACAGCCGTCTACGAGCAGTACTTC
TRBV20-1	TRBJ2-1	.	.	CSARGGGTFNNEQFF	TGCAGTGCTAGAGGGGGCGGGACTTTCAACAATGAGCAGTTCTTC
TRBV28	TRBJ2-7	TRBD2	.	CASSLGTSGTYEQYF	TGTGCCAGCAGTTTAGGGACTAGCGGGACTTACGAGCAGTACTTC
TRBV7-7	TRBJ2-5	.	.	CASSLSQGQETQYF	TGTGCTAGCAGCCTATCGCAGGGGCAAGAGACCCAGTACTTC
TRBV10-2	TRBJ2-6	.	.	CASSTSGSSGANVLTF	TGCGCCAGCAGTACTTCCGGGAGCTCTGGGGCCAACGTCCTGACTTTC
TRBV18	TRBJ2-1	.	.	CASSPPEWDVSNEQFF	TGTGCCAGCTCACCTCCTGAATGGGACGTATCGAATGAGCAGTTCTTC
TRBV2	TRBJ1-5	.	.	CASSRQALDQPQHF	TGTGCCAGCAGTCGACAGGCTCTAGATCAGCCCCAGCATTTT
TRBV29-1	TRBJ2-1	TRBD2	.	CSVVGQRGSYNEQFF	TGCAGCGTTGTGGGCCAGCGGGGCTCCTACAATGAGCAGTTCTTC
TRBV24-1	TRBJ2-1	TRBD1	.	CATSVRTGGLDEQFF	TGTGCCACCAGTGTTCGGACAGGGGGCCTCGATGAGCAGTTCTTC
TRBV3-1	TRBJ2-5	.	.	CASSRLGAHQETQYF	TGTGCCAGCAGCCGCCTAGGGGCGCATCAAGAGACCCAGTACTTC
TRBV9	TRBJ2-6	.	.	CASSLHSSGANVLTF	TGTGCCAGCAGCTTACATAGCTCTGGGGCCAACGTCCTGACTTTC
TRBV7-9	TRBJ2-1	TRBD2	.	CASSATSGINNEQFF	TGTGCCAGCAGCGCCACTAGCGGGATTAACAATGAGCAGTTCTTC
TRBV11-2	TRBJ2-2	TRBD2	.	CASSLVRTSGRGTNTGELFF	TGTGCCAGCAGCTTAGTTAGGACTAGCGGACGAGGGACGAACACCGGGGAGCTGTTTTTT